The 18 T cell receptor beta chains in this list originate from one sample, sequenced in a study of identical twins. TCRdb re-called the 5' RACE reads with MiXCR, one entry per CDR3 protein. The table shows hundreds of thousands of distinct CDR3 sequences, with roughly 6% occurring only once. Input material: naive T cells sorted from blood. The receptors were sampled from a man aged 18 to 30 in good health.

This clonotype was observed many times. The chain employs TRBV20-1 and TRBJ2-3; no firm D call. With 1 base removed from V and 3 bases from J, the gap between germline ends came to 8 bases. The V gene's germline CDR1 is DFQATT and CDR2 SNEGSKA (reference sequence). This CDR3 spans 13 amino acids. This CDR3 is CSARVPGTDTQYF. CDR3 nucleotide sequence: TGCAGTGCTAGAGTTCCTGGTACAGATACGCAGTATTTT.

The rearrangement joins TRBV30 to TRBJ2-1; D gene uncertain. The CDR3 is 11 residues long. Germline V gives CDR1 GTSNPN, CDR2 SVGIG (reference sequence). Deletions cut 2 bases from V and 5 bases from J, with 4 bases between. Here the CDR3 reads CAWSSDNEQFF. In nucleotides, the CDR3 is TGTGCCTGGAGTTCTGACAATGAGCAGTTCTTC.

This clonotype was observed many times. This CDR3 reads CSAARGSGVTGELFF. The CDR3 region has the DNA TGCAGCGCCGCGCGCGGGAGTGGTGTTACCGGGGAGCTGTTTTTT. This rearrangement joins TRBV29-1 to TRBJ2-2, with 7 bases fitting TRBD2. The CDR3 extends over 15 amino acids. CDR1 SQVTM and CDR2 ANQGSEA come from the germline V gene. V lost 7 bases, J lost 5 bases, and 13 bases stayed unmatched.

V gene TRBV5-1 combines with J gene TRBJ1-2, with a tentative D call TRBD1 (5 bases). This CDR3 comprises 16 residues. V gave up 0 bases and J gave up 2 bases, with 14 bases separating them. Germline lookup yields CDR1 SGHRS and CDR2 YFSETQ. CDR3 sequence: CASSLEDNLSNYGYTF. The DNA for the CDR3 is TGCGCCAGCAGCTTGGAGGACAATTTATCCAACTATGGCTACACCTTC. Together with reference TRBV5-1 and TRBJ1-2, the CDR3 gives the full variable domain: KAGVTQTPRYLIKTRGQQVTLSCSPISGHRSVSWYQQTPGQGLQFLFEYFSETQRNKGNFPGRFSGRQFSNSRSEMNVSTLELGDSALYLCASSLEDNLSNYGYTFGSGTRLTVV.

The rearrangement uses TRBV5-6 and TRBJ2-7; D is possibly TRBD1 (6 bases). The CDR3 loop spans 16 amino acids. V lost 4 bases and J lost 1, with 18 bases in between. Germline loops: CDR1 SGHDT, CDR2 YYEEEE. The CDR3 loop reads CASSRPRGAYSYEQYF. CDR3 DNA: TGTGCCAGCAGCCGGCCCAGGGGTGCTTATTCCTACGAGCAGTACTTC.

Many counts were recorded for this clonotype. The chain is built from TRBV4-1 and TRBJ1-5; 7 nucleotides agree with TRBD1. The CDR3 is 16 residues long. Germline assignment: CDR1 MGHRA and CDR2 YSYEKL. V was pared by 2 bases and J by 3 bases, with 7 bases of the junction left unmatched. The CDR3 sequence is CASSQHRDRPNQPQHF. Here the CDR3 DNA reads TGCGCCAGCAGCCAACACCGGGACAGACCCAATCAGCCCCAGCATTTT.

This clonotype was seen at least ten times. The chain couples TRBV12-3 or TRBV12-4 to TRBJ2-3, with 9 bases fitting TRBD2. CDR3 length: 17 residues. J was trimmed by 0 bases and V by 6 bases; bases with no gene match: 10. CDR3 DNA: TGTGCCAGCAGGTCGGGGCGGGAGGGGACTAGCACAGATACGCAGTATTTT. Amino acids: CASRSGREGTSTDTQYF.

This clonotype has a handful of counts. This chain uses TRBV12-3 or TRBV12-4 with TRBJ2-1; weak D call: TRBD2 (6 bases). Trimming took 5 bases from V and 6 from J, leaving 23 bases between them. The CDR3 is 17 amino acids. The CDR3 coding sequence is TGTGCCAGCAGTGGACTCGGAGGGCCGGTATTGTCCAATGAGCAGTTCTTC. Translating gives CASSGLGGPVLSNEQFF.

The chain joins TRBV15 to TRBJ2-1, with 8 bases lining up with TRBD1. V was pared by 2 bases and J by 7 bases, with 7 bases of the junction left unmatched. Germline CDR1 is LNHNV and CDR2 is YYDKDF (reference sequence). This CDR3 region has 15 residues. CDR3: CATSRKDRALNEQFF. CDR3 sequence (DNA): TGTGCCACCAGCAGAAAGGACAGGGCGTTGAATGAGCAGTTCTTC.

The rearrangement joins TRBV6-4 to TRBJ2-3; 7 bases fit TRBD1. With 5 bases clipped from V and 4 bases from J, the junction kept 6 bases outside the gene matches. There are 14 residues in the CDR3. CDR1 and CDR2 from the germline V gene are MRHNA and SNTAGT. For the CDR3, the DNA is TGTGCCAGCAGTTTGACAGGGCGCTCAGATACGCAGTATTTT. Translation gives CASSLTGRSDTQYF.

In its sample, this clonotype was seen a few times. This chain joins TRBV10-3 and TRBJ2-5; a possible D gene is TRBD2 (6 bases). V lost 5 bases, J lost 1 base, and 11 bases lay in between. CDR3 length equals 14 residues. CDR1 and CDR2 from the germline V gene are ENHRY and SYGVKD. CDR3 loop: CAISRDSIQETQYF. In nucleotides, the CDR3 is TGTGCCATCAGTCGGGACTCCATCCAAGAGACCCAGTACTTC.

This sequence joins TRBV27 and TRBJ2-7; perhaps TRBD1 as D (6 bases). Germline V gene data show CDR1 as MNHEY and CDR2 as SMNVEV (reference sequence). V lost 5 bases and J 0 bases, leaving 11 bases between the germline ends. There are 14 residues in the CDR3. This chain's CDR3 is CASSPRDTSYEQYV. CDR3 DNA sequence: TGTGCCAGCAGTCCACGGGACACCTCCTACGAGCAGTACGTC.

This clonotype was recorded at least ten times. The V gene is TRBV20-1, the J gene TRBJ2-5, with a tentative D call TRBD2 (6 bases). The V gene lost 3 bases and the J gene lost 4 bases, with 9 bases spanning the gap. The CDR3 length is 12 residues. Germline V gene sequence: CDR1 DFQATT, CDR2 SNEGSKA (reference sequence). CDR3 sequence reads: CSASSGGETQYF. The DNA of the CDR3 is TGCAGTGCTAGTTCCGGGGGAGAGACCCAGTACTTC.

This clonotype was counted ten times or more. The gene calls are TRBV5-1 and TRBJ2-1, with 12 bases aligning to TRBD2. Losses at the gene ends were 6 bases for V and 3 bases for J; bases not matched to a gene: 4. In germline, CDR1 is SGHRS, CDR2 YFSETQ. This CDR3 has 15 amino acids. CDR3 protein: CASTASGRGYNEQFF. The CDR3 DNA follows: TGCGCCAGCACCGCTAGCGGGAGGGGCTACAATGAGCAGTTCTTC.

This clonotype was seen ten or more times. The V gene is TRBV5-6, the J gene TRBJ2-7, with TRBD2 matching over 12 bases. V shed 1 base and J 6 bases; nucleotides not matched to a gene: 2. The CDR3 covers 14 residues. Germline CDR1 reads SGHDT; CDR2 reads YYEEEE. The CDR3 sequence: CASSLPTSGSEQYV. The CDR3 DNA reads TGTGCCAGCAGCTTGCCGACTAGCGGGAGCGAGCAGTACGTC.

This clonotype was detected many times. The rearrangement uses TRBV20-1 and TRBJ2-3, with 9 bases lining up with TRBD2. Trimming at V came to 6 bases and at J to 2 bases, leaving 6 bases not matched to a gene. The CDR3 runs to 14 residues. Germline values: CDR1 DFQATT, CDR2 SNEGSKA (reference sequence). The CDR3 DNA reads as TGCAGTGCCTCCGCTAGCGGGAACACAGATACGCAGTATTTT. This gives the protein CSASASGNTDTQYF.

This clonotype was counted many times. The J gene is TRBJ2-5, the V gene TRBV10-3, with 8 bases lining up with TRBD1. The CDR3 runs 15 residues. In germline, CDR1 is ENHRY, CDR2 SYGVKD. J lost 5 bases, V lost 6 bases, and 11 bases had no gene match. CDR3 amino acids: CAIRPGQGVGETQYF. The CDR3 bases are TGTGCCATCAGACCCGGACAGGGAGTAGGGGAGACCCAGTACTTC.

This clonotype was seen a few times. The V call is TRBV27, the J call TRBJ1-1, with D possibly TRBD1 on 5 matching bases. The CDR3 has 16 residues. Germline CDR1 MNHEY, CDR2 SMNVEV (reference sequence). V was shortened by 8 bases and J by 0 bases, with 19 bases between the two germline ends. CDR3 in DNA: TGTGCCAGCGTTCAGTCTCAGGGTTTTTTGAACACTGAAGCTTTCTTT. Translated: CASVQSQGFLNTEAFF.